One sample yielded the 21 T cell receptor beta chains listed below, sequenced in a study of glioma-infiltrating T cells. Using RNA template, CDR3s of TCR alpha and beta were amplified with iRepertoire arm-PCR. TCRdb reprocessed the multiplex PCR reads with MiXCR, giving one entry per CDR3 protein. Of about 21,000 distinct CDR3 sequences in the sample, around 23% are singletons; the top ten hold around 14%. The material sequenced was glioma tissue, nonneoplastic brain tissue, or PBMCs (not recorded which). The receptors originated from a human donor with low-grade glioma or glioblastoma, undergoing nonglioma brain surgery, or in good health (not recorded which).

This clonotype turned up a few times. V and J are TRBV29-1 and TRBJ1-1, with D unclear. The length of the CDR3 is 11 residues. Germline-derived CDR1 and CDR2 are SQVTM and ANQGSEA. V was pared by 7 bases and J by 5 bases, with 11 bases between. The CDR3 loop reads CSGWLETEAFF. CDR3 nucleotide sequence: TGCAGCGGTTGGTTAGAGACTGAAGCTTTCTTT.

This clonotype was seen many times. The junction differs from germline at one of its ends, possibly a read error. The CDR3 region is CASSSPDRGSTETFF. The CDR3 region has the DNA TGTGCCAGCAGTAGCCCAGACAGGGGTAGCACTGAAACTTTCTTT. The chain uses TRBV6-1 and TRBJ1-1, with 8 bases matching TRBD1. Germline CDR1 is MNHNS and CDR2 is SASEGT. CDR3 length: 15 residues.

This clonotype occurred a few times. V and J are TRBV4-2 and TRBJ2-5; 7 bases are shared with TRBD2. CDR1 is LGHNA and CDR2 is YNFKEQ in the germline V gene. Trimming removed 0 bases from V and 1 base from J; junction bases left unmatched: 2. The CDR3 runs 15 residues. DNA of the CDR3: TGTGCCAGCAGCCAAGACTGGGGGGGCCAAGAGACCCAGTACTTC. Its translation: CASSQDWGGQETQYF.

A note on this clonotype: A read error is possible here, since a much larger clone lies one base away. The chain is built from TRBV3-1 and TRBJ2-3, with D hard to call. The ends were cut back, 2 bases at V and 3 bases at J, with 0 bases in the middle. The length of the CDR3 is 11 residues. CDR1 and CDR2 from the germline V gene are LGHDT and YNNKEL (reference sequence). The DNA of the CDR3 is TGTGCCAGCAGCCAAACAGATACGCAGTATTTT. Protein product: CASSQTDTQYF.

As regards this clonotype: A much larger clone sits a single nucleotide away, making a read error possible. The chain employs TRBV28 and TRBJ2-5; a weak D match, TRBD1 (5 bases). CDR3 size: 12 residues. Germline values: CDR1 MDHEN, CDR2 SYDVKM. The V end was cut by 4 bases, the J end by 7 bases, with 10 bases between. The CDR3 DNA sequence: TGTGCCAGCAGTTCAGGGCTGGGGACCCAGTACTTC. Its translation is CASSSGLGTQYF.

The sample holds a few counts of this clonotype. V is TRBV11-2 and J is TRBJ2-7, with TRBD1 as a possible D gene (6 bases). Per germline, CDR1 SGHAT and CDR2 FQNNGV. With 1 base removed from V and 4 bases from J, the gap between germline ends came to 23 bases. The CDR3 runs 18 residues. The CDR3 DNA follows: TGTGCCAGCAGCTTAGTCTTCGGGACAAGCTTGAGCCCGTACGAGCAGTACTTC. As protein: CASSLVFGTSLSPYEQYF.

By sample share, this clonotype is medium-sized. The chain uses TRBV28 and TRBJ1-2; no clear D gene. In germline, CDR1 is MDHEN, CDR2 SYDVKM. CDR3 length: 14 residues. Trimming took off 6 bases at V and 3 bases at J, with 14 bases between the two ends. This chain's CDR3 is CASSVAAGYYGYTF. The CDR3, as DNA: TGTGCCAGCAGCGTAGCCGCTGGGTACTATGGCTACACCTTC.

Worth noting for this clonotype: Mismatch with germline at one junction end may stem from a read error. CDR3 coding DNA: TGTGCCAACAGTTTGAAGTCCGGACAGGATAATTCACCCCTCCACTTT. It yields the protein CANSLKSGQDNSPLHF. The chain employs TRBV6-2 or TRBV6-3 and TRBJ1-6; 7 bases line up with TRBD1. The CDR3 has 16 residues. Looked up from germline, CDR1 is MNHEY and CDR2 is SVGEGT.

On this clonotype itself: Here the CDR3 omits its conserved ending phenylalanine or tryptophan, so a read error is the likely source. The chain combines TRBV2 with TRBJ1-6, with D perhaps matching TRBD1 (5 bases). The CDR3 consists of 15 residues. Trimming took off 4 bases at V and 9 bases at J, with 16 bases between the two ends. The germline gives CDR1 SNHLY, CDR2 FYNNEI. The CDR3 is CASSAGLTKGSPLHL. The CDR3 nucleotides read TGTGCCAGCAGTGCGGGACTTACAAAGGGTTCACCCCTCCACCTT.

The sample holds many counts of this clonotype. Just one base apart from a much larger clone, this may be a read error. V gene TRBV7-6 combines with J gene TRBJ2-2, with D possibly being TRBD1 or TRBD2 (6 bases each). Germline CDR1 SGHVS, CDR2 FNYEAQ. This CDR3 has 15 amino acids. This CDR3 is CARSLVGGSTGELFF. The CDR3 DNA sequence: TGTGCCCGCAGCTTAGTAGGGGGGAGCACCGGGGAGCTGTTTTTT.

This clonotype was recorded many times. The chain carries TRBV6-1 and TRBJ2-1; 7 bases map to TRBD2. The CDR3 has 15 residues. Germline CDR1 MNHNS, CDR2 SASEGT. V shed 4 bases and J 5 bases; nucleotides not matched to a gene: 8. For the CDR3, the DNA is TGTGCCAGCAGTGGGGGGGGGTCAGCTAACAATGAGCAGTTCTTC. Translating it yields CASSGGGSANNEQFF.

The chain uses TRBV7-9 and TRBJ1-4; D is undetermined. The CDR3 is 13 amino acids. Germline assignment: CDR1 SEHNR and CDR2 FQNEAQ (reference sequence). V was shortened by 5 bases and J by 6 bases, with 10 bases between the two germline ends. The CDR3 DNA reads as TGTGCCAGCAGCGGCTCCGGAGATGAAAAACTGTTTTTT. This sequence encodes CASSGSGDEKLFF.

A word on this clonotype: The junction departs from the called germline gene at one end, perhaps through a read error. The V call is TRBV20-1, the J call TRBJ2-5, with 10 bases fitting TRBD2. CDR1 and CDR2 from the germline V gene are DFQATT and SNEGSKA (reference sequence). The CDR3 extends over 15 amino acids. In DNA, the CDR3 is TGCAGTGCCAGAGCCACCCAGCGGGGGGGAGGGGCCCAGTACTTC. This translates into CSARATQRGGGAQYF.

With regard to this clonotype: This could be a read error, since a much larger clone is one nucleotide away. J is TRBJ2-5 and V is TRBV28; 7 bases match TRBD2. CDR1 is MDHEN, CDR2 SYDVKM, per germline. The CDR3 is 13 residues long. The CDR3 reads CASGEGTRGTKYF. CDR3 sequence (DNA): TGTGCCAGCGGAGAGGGGACGCGGGGGACCAAGTACTTC.

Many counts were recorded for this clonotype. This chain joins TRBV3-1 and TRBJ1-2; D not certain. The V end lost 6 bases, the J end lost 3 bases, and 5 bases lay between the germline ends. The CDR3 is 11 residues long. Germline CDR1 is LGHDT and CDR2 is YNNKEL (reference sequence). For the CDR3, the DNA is TGTGCCAGCAGGGCGGACTATGGCTACACCTTC. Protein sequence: CASRADYGYTF.

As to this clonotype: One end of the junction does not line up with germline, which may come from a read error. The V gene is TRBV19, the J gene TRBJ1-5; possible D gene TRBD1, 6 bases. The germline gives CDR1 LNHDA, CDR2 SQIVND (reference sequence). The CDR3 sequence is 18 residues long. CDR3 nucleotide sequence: TGTGCCAGTAGTATAAGGACAAGCCTCAGGGGTTATAATCAGCCCGAGCATTTT. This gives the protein CASSIRTSLRGYNQPEHF.

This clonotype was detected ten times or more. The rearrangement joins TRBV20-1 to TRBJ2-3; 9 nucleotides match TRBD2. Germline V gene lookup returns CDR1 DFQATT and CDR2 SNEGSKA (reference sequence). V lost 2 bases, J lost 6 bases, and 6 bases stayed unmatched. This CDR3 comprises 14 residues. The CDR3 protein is CSARQAGGRDTQYF. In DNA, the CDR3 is TGCAGTGCTAGACAAGCGGGGGGCCGGGATACGCAGTATTTT.

DNA of the CDR3: TGTGCCAGCAACGGACAGGGGATGACAGATACGCAGTATTTT. It translates to CASNGQGMTDTQYF. J is TRBJ2-3 and V is TRBV2; 9 nucleotides agree with TRBD1. Germline lookup yields CDR1 SNHLY and CDR2 FYNNEI. J was trimmed by 3 bases and V by 7 bases; bases with no gene match: 5. The CDR3 loop spans 14 amino acids.

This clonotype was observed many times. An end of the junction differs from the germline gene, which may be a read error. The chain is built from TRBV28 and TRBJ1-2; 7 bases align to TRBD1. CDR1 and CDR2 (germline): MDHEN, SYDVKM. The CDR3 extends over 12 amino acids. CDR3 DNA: TGTGCCAGCAGTTTTAGAGGGACAGCACCGACTTTC. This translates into CASSFRGTAPTF.

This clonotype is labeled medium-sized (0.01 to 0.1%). This chain's CDR3 is CASSLATLNQPQHF. The DNA for the CDR3 is TGTGCCAGCAGTTTAGCGACACTTAATCAGCCCCAGCATTTT. The chain joins TRBV28 to TRBJ1-5, with D unresolved. Germline V gene data show CDR1 as MDHEN and CDR2 as SYDVKM. The CDR3 is 14 amino acids. The ends were cut back, 2 bases at V and 4 bases at J, with 9 bases in the middle.

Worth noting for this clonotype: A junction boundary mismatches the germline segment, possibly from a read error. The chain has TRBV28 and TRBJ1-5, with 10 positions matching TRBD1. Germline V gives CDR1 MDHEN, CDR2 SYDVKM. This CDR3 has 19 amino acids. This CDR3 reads CASRANRDRGTFSNQTQHF. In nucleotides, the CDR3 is TGTGCCAGCAGAGCAAACCGGGACAGGGGTACCTTTAGCAATCAGACCCAGCATTTT.